This TCR beta chain emerged from a study of graft-versus-host responses after intestinal transplantation. Only in-frame clones appear in the TCRdb table, and some are missing; sequencing was by immunoSEQ multiplex PCR. The data show about 110,000 clones, about 93% seen once. Notes on this clone: Its antigen is undetermined.

Study outcomes and limitations: Levels of circulating GvH clones at their peak were associated with early post-transplant HvG declines. Recipient-marrow GvH clones were detected, some having first appeared in ileum or blood.

CDR3 length equals 15 residues. Losses at the gene ends were 4 bases for V and 3 bases for J; bases not matched to a gene: 7. The V gene's germline CDR1 is MGHDK and CDR2 SYGVNS. This sequence joins TRBV25-1 and TRBJ2-7; 9 bases are shared with TRBD1. The sequence derives from a human donor who received an intestinal transplant. The source material was unstimulated CD8+ T cells sorted from spleen or lymph node cells, sampled before intestinal transplant. Here the CDR3 reads CASSADPGQGYEQYF. DNA of the CDR3: TGTGCCAGCAGTGCCGACCCGGGACAGGGCTACGAGCAGTACTTC.